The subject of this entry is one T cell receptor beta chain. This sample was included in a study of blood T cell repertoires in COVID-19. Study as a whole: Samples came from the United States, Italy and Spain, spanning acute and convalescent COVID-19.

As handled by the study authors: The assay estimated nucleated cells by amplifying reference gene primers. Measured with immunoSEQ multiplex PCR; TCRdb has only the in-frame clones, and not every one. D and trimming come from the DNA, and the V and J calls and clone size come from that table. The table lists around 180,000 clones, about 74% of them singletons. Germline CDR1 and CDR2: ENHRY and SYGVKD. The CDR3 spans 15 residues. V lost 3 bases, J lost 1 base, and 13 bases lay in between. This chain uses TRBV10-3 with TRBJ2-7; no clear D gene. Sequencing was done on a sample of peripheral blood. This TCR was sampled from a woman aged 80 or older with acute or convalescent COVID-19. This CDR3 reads CAISETTASSYEQYF. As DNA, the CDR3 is TGTGCCATCAGTGAAACTACCGCCTCATCCTACGAGCAGTACTTC.